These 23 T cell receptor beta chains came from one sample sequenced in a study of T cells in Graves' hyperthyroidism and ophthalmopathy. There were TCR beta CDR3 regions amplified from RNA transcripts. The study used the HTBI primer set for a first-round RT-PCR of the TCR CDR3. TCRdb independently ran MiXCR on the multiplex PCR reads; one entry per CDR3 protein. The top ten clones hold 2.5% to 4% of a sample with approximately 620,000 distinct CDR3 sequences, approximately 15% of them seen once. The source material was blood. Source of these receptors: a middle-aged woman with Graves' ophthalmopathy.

The CDR3, as DNA: TGTGCCAGCAGTGAAGCGCTGGCTAGCAAAGAGACCCAGTACTTC. Its protein product is CASSEALASKETQYF. The J gene is TRBJ2-5, the V gene TRBV2, with D tentatively TRBD2 (5 bases). The CDR3 length is 15 residues. The V gene's germline CDR1 is SNHLY and CDR2 FYNNEI. The V and J ends lost 0 bases and 3 bases respectively, with 11 bases between them. Drawing the rest from reference TRBV2 and TRBJ2-5, the complete variable domain is EPEVTQTPSHQVTQMGQEVILRCVPISNHLYFYWYRQILGQKVEFLVSFYNNEISEKSEIFDDQFSVERPDGSNFTLKIRSTKLEDSAMYFCASSEALASKETQYFGPGTRLLVL.

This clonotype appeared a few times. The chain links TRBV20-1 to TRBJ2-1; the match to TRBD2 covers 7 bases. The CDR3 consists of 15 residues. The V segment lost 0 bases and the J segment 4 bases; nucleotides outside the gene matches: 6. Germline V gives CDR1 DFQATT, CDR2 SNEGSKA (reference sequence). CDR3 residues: CSARDGAGDYNEQFF. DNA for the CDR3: TGCAGTGCTAGAGATGGGGCGGGGGATTACAATGAGCAGTTCTTC.

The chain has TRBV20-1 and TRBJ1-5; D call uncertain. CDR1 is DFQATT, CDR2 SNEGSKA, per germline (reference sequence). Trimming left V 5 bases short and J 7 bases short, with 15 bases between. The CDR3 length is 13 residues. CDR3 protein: CSAREGGEQPQHF. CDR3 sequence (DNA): TGCAGTGCTCGCGAGGGAGGTGAGCAGCCCCAGCATTTT.

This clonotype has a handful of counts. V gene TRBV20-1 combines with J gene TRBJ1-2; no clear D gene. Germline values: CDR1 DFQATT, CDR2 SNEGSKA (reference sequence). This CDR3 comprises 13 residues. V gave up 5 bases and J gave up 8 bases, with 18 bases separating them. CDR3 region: CSAFDGDSGGYTF. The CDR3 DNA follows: TGCAGTGCTTTCGACGGGGATTCGGGAGGCTACACCTTC.

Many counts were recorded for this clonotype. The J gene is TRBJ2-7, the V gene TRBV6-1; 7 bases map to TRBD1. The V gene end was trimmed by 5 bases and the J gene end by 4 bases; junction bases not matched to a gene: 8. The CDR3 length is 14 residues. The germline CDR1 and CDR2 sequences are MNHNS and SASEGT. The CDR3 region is CASSPWTGLYEQYF. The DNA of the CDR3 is TGTGCCAGCAGTCCCTGGACAGGCCTTTACGAGCAGTACTTC.

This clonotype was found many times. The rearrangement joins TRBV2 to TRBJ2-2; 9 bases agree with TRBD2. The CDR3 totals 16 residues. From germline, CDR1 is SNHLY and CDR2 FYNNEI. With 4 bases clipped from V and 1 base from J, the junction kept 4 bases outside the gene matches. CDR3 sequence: CASSVLAGMNTGELFF. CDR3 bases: TGTGCCAGCAGTGTACTAGCGGGTATGAACACCGGGGAGCTGTTTTTT.

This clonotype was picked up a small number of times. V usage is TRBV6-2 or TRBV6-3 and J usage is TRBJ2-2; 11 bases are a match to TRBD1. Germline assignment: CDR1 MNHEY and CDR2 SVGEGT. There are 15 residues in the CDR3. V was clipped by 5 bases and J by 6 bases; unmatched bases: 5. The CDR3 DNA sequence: TGTGCCAGCAGTACCCCGGGACAGGGGGCCGGGGAGCTGTTTTTT. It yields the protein CASSTPGQGAGELFF.

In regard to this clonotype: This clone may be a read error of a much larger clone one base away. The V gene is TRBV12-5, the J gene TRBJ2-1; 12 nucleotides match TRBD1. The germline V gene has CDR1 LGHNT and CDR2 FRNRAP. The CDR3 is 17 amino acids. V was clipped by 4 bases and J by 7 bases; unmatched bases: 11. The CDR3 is CASGSPKGTGGFNEQFF. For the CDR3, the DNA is TGTGCTAGTGGTTCCCCAAAAGGGACAGGGGGCTTTAATGAGCAGTTCTTC.

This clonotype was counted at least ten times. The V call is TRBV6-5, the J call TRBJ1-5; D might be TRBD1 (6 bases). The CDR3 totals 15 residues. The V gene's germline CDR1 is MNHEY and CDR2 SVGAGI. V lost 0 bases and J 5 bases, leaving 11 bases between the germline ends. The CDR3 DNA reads TGTGCCAGCAGTTACTCGACAGGCGGGGATCAGCCCCAGCATTTT. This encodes CASSYSTGGDQPQHF.

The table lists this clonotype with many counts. The CDR3 spells CSASTQYEQYF. CDR3 coding DNA: TGCAGTGCTTCGACCCAATACGAGCAGTACTTC. The gene calls are TRBV20-1 and TRBJ2-7; D is uncertain. This CDR3 spans 11 amino acids. Trimming pared 5 bases from V and 4 bases from J, leaving 9 bases between. CDR1 is DFQATT and CDR2 is SNEGSKA in the germline V gene (reference sequence).

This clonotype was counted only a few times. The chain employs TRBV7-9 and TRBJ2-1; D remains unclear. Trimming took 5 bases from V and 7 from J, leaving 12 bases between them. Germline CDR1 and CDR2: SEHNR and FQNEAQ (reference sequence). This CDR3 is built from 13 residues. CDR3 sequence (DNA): TGTGCCAGCAGCATTTTTTCCTCGAATGAGCAGTTCTTC. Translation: CASSIFSSNEQFF.

The CDR3 here is CASSLGQGDIQYF. In DNA form, the CDR3 reads TGCGCCAGCAGCTTGGGGCAGGGGGACATTCAGTACTTC. The chain joins TRBV5-1 to TRBJ2-4; 7 bases match TRBD1. Germline values: CDR1 SGHRS, CDR2 YFSETQ. The V and J ends lost 0 bases and 8 bases, in that order; junction bases with no gene match: 2. CDR3 length: 13 residues. Using reference TRBV5-1 and TRBJ2-4 for the parts outside the CDR3, the full variable domain is KAGVTQTPRYLIKTRGQQVTLSCSPISGHRSVSWYQQTPGQGLQFLFEYFSETQRNKGNFPGRFSGRQFSNSRSEMNVSTLELGDSALYLCASSLGQGDIQYFGAGTRLSVL.

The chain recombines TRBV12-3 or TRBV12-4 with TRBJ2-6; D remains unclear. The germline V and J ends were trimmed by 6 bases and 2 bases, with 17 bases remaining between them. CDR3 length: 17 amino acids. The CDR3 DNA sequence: TGTGCCAGCAGCTCAGACCCTTTTAGAGCTGGGGCCAACGTCCTGACTTTC. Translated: CASSSDPFRAGANVLTF.

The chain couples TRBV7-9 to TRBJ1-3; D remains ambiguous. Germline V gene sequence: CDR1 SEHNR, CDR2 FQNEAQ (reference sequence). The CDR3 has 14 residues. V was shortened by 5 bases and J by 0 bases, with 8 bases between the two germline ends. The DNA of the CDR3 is TGTGCCAGCAGCGCCAGGCTCTCTGGAAACACCATATATTTT. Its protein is CASSARLSGNTIYF.

This CDR3 is CASSEVRAEAFF. DNA of the CDR3: TGCGCCAGCAGTGAGGTCAGGGCTGAAGCTTTCTTT. The V gene is TRBV10-1, the J gene TRBJ1-1, with D perhaps TRBD1 (5 bases). Trimming took off 2 bases at V and 6 bases at J, with 7 bases between the two ends. The CDR3 loop spans 12 amino acids. CDR1 and CDR2 from the germline V gene are WNHNN and SYGVQD (reference sequence).

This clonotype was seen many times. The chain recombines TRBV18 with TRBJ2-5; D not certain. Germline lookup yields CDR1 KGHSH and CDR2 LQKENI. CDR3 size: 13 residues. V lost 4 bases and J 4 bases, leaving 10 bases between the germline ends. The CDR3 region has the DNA TGTGCCAGCTCACAGGCCCTCCCAGAGACCCAGTACTTC. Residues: CASSQALPETQYF.

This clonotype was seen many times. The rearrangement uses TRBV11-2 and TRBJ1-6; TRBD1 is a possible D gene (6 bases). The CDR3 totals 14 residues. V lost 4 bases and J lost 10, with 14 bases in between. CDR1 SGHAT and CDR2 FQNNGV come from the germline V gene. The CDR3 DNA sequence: TGTGCCAGCAGCTCAAGGGCCAGGGGATCACCCCTCCACTTT. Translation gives CASSSRARGSPLHF.

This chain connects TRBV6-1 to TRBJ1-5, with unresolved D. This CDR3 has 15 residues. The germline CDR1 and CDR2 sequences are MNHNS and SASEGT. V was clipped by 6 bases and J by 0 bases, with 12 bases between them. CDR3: CASSVGLASNQPQHF. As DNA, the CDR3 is TGTGCCAGCAGCGTGGGCCTGGCTAGCAATCAGCCCCAGCATTTT.

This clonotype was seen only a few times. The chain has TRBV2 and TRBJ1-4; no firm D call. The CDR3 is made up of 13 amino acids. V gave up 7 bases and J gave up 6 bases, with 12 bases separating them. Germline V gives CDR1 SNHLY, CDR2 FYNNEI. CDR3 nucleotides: TGTGCCAGCAAGGGCAGACCCGATGAAAAACTGTTTTTT. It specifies CASKGRPDEKLFF.

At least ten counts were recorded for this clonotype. CDR3 protein: CAWTGLTNTEAFF. CDR3 nucleotide sequence: TGTGCCTGGACCGGACTTACGAACACTGAAGCTTTCTTT. The V and J genes are TRBV30 and TRBJ1-1, with no clear D. CDR3 length equals 13 residues. V lost 4 bases, J lost 1 base, and 10 bases lay in between. Per germline, CDR1 GTSNPN and CDR2 SVGIG (reference sequence).

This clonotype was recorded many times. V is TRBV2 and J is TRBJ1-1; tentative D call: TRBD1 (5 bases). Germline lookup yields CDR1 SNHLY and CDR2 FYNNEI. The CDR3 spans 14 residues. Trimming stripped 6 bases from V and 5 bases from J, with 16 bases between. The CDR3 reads CASRPLTVETEAFF. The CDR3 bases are TGTGCCAGCAGACCTTTGACAGTGGAGACTGAAGCTTTCTTT.

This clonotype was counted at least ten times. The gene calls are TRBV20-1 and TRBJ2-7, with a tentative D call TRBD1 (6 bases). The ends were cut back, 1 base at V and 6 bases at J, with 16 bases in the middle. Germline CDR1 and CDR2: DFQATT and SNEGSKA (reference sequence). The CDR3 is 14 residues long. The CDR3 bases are TGCAGTGCTAGAGGAGGACAGCAGGGCGTCGAGCAGTACTTC. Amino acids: CSARGGQQGVEQYF.

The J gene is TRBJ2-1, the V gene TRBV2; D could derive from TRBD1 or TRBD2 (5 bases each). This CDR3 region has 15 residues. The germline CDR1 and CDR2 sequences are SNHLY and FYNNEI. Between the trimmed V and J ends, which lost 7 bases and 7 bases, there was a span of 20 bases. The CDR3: CASTMQGVASNEQFF. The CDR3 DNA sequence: TGTGCCAGCACGATGCAGGGAGTCGCGAGTAATGAGCAGTTCTTC.